These 7 T cell receptor beta chains came from one sample sequenced in a study of beta chain features in type 1 diabetes. Reverse transcribing all isolated RNA meant expressed TCRB transcripts were sequenced. Clones were sequenced by immunoSEQ multiplex PCR, and TCRdb holds only the in-frame ones, with some missing. The table includes hundreds of thousands of clones, 6.5% to 10% detected once. Sequenced sample: central memory CD4+ T cells from blood. Receptors originate from a young woman in good health.

The chain recombines TRBV5-4 with TRBJ2-1, with D unclear. The CDR3 length is 13 residues. Germline V gene sequence: CDR1 SGHNT, CDR2 YYREEE (reference sequence). The V and J ends lost 1 base and 4 bases respectively, with 6 bases between them. The CDR3 DNA sequence: TGTGCCAGCAGCTTGCTCCCATACAATGAGCAGTTCTTC. Translating gives CASSLLPYNEQFF.

This clone was detected only a few times. The chain recombines TRBV4-2 with TRBJ1-1; D not certain. Trimming cost V 1 base and J 8 bases, with 17 bases left between them. The CDR3 has 15 residues. Per germline, CDR1 LGHNA and CDR2 YNFKEQ. The chain's CDR3 is CASSQVSASFGEAFF. The CDR3 region has the DNA TGTGCCAGCAGCCAAGTGTCGGCCAGTTTCGGCGAAGCTTTCTTT.

The table lists this clone with many counts. V gene TRBV18 combines with J gene TRBJ2-2; D is unresolved. Per the germline V gene, CDR1 is KGHSH and CDR2 is LQKENI. This CDR3 has 15 amino acids. Deletions cut 3 bases from V and 13 bases from J, with 21 bases between. CDR3 protein: CASSPPMESEGRLFF. The CDR3 region has the DNA TGTGCCAGCTCACCCCCGATGGAATCAGAAGGACGGCTGTTTTTT.

This clone was picked up many times. The chain has TRBV2 and TRBJ2-1, with D tentatively TRBD2 (5 bases). The CDR3 has 13 residues. The V end lost 8 bases, the J end lost 3 bases, and 11 bases lay between the germline ends. Germline-derived CDR1 and CDR2 are SNHLY and FYNNEI. The CDR3, as DNA: TGTGCCAGCCTGCCGGGGTACTACAATGAGCAGTTCTTC. Translated, it gives CASLPGYYNEQFF.

The chain is built from TRBV25-1 and TRBJ2-3, with 12 bases fitting TRBD1. V trimming: 3 bases; J trimming: 2 bases; junction bases outside the gene matches: 0. The CDR3 contains 15 residues. The V gene's germline CDR1 is MGHDK and CDR2 SYGVNS. Here the CDR3 reads CASSEGQGATDTQYF. The CDR3 region has the DNA TGTGCCAGCAGTGAGGGACAGGGGGCCACAGATACGCAGTATTTT.

The rearrangement joins TRBV29-1 to TRBJ2-1, with D unresolved. The CDR3 is 14 residues long. The ends were cut back, 3 bases at V and 1 base at J, with 10 bases in the middle. Germline CDR1 is SQVTM and CDR2 is ANQGSEA. The CDR3 reads CSVEVGVSYNEQFF. The CDR3 nucleotides are TGCAGCGTTGAGGTTGGGGTGTCCTACAATGAGCAGTTCTTC.

Many counts were recorded for this clone. The rearrangement joins TRBV14 to TRBJ2-1; 9 bases match TRBD2. CDR3 length: 15 residues. Germline V gene sequence: CDR1 SGHDN, CDR2 FVKESK. The trim removed 2 bases at V and 4 bases at J, leaving 3 bases unmatched. CDR3 DNA: TGTGCCAGCAGCCAACTCACTAGCGGGTACAATGAGCAGTTCTTC. This translates into CASSQLTSGYNEQFF.